The TCR beta chain described here comes from a study of a mutant IDH1 vaccine in newly diagnosed glioma. Study at large: Investigators started vaccination 4-6 weeks after radiotherapy alone, or with temozolomide cycles.

TCRdb keeps only in-frame clones here, not all; method: immunoSEQ multiplex PCR. The profile covers some 38,000 clones, with roughly 70% appearing a single time and around 8.9% taken by the ten largest. The time point was: week 47, end of study. One vaccine dose held 300 ug of mutant IDH1 20-mer peptide and came with topical imiquimod. Concerning this clone itself: Its target is not known.

The TCR sequence derives from a man aged 40-49 years with glioma. Sequencing was performed on PBMCs, taken from a glioma patient whose treatment included an IDH1 peptide vaccine.

Here the CDR3 DNA reads TGTGCCACTCGACAGGACACAGATACGCAGTATTTT. It translates to CATRQDTDTQYF. V gene TRBV19 combines with J gene TRBJ2-3, with D possibly TRBD1 on 6 matching bases. Trimming took 10 bases from V and 2 from J, leaving 10 bases between them. This CDR3 has 12 amino acids. CDR1 is LNHDA, CDR2 SQIVND, per germline (reference sequence).